This T cell receptor beta chain originates from a study of CD8+CD57+ T cells in acquired aplastic anemia. Overall study: The study obtained an average of roughly 2.9 ug of DNA from sorted CD4+ and CD8+ cells.

Study findings and constraints: Patients and controls shared about 27 CD8+ CDR3 sequences. The study found no significant CD8+ Simpson's diversity difference between patients and controls.

As regards this clonotype: Its matching antigen is unknown.

Genomic DNA served as template for TCR beta VDJ and CDR3 profiling. MiXCR, applied by TCRdb to the reads, yields one record per CDR3 protein. This table has about 210,000 distinct CDR3 sequences, approximately 60% appearing once. The trim removed 6 bases at V and 5 bases at J, leaving 12 bases unmatched. The germline V gene has CDR1 SGHAT and CDR2 FQNNGV. The CDR3 length is 16 residues. The chain is built from TRBV11-2 and TRBJ2-7; 11 bases are shared with TRBD1. Input material: sorted CD4+, CD8+, or CD8+CD57+ T cells (not recorded which) from PBMCs. This TCR was sampled from a human donor in good health. In nucleotides, the CDR3 is TGTGCCAGCAGGTTTCTCGTCGGGACAGGGGGAAACGAGCAGTACTTC. It codes for CASRFLVGTGGNEQYF.